The rows below give T cell receptor beta chains drawn from one sample of a study of cytomegalovirus exposure and HLA in healthy donors. TCRdb's copy holds only in-frame clones and misses some; the assay was immunoSEQ multiplex PCR. The profile shows 250,000 to 400,000 clones, 88% of them singletons. Sequencing used PBMCs. Every receptor here comes from a man younger than 45 in good health and CMV-seronegative. Each CDR3 is given with its conserved first and last residue. Each record gives: D gene, J gene, V gene, CDR3 protein. A D gene is named only where the DNA matches it firmly.

>NA|TRBJ1-1|TRBV2
CASSDQGQNTEAFF
>TRBD1|TRBJ1-2|TRBV6-5
CASSPETGDYGYTF
>NA|TRBJ2-2|TRBV4-2
CASSLGLVNTGELFF
>NA|TRBJ1-1|TRBV7-9
CASSPQTGSNTEAFF
>TRBD1|TRBJ2-3|TRBV27
CASRPGTGTTDTQYF
>NA|TRBJ2-7|TRBV9
CASSVDAGDSYEQYF
>NA|TRBJ1-2|TRBV7-2
CASSLFAGYGYTF
>TRBD2|TRBJ2-7|TRBV5-6
CASRILAGDLQYF
>NA|TRBJ2-7|TRBV10-1
CASSETTGSYEQYF
>NA|TRBJ1-1|TRBV19
CASSPRTDTEAFF
>NA|TRBJ2-5|TRBV19
CASTQGETQYF
>TRBD1|TRBJ1-1|TRBV5-8
CASSLAGQGSTEAFF
>NA|TRBJ1-6|TRBV25-1
CASSVNSRGSPLHF